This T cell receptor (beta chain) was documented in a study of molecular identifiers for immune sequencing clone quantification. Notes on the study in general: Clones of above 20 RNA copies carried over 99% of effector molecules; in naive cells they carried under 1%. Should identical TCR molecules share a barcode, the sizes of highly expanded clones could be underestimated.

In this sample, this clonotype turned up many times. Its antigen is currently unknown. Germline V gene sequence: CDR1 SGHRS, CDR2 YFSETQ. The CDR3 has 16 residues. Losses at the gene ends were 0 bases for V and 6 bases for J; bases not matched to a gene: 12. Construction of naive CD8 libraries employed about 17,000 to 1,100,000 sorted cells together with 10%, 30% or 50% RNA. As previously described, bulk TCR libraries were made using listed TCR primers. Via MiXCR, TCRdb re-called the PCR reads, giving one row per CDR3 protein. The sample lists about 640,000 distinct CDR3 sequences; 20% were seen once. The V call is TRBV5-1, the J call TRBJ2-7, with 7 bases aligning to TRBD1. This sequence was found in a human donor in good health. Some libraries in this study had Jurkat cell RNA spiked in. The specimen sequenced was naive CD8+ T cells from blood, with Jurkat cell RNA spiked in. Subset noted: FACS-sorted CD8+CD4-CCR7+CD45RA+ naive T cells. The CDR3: CASSLDPTGSGFEQYF. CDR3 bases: TGCGCCAGCAGCTTGGATCCGACAGGGAGTGGGTTCGAGCAGTACTTC.